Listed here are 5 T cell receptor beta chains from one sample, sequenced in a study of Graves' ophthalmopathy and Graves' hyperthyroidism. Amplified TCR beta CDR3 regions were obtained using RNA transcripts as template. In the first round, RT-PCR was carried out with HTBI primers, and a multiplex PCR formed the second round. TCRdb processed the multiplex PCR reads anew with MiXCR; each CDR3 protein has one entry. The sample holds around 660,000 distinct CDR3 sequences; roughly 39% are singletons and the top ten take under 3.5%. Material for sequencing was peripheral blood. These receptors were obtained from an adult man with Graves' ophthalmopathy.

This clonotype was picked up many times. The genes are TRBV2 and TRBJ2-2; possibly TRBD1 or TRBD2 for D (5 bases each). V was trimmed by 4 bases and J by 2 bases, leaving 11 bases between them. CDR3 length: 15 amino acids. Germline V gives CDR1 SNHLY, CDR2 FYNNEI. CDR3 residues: CASSVEGQNTGELFF. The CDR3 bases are TGTGCCAGCAGTGTCGAGGGGCAAAACACCGGGGAGCTGTTTTTT.

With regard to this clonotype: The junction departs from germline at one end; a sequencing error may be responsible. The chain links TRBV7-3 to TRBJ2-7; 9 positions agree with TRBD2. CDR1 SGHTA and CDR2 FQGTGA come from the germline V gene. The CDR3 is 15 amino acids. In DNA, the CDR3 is TGTGCCAGCAGCTTAAGAGCGGGAGGTACCTACGAGCAGGACTTC. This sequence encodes CASSLRAGGTYEQDF.

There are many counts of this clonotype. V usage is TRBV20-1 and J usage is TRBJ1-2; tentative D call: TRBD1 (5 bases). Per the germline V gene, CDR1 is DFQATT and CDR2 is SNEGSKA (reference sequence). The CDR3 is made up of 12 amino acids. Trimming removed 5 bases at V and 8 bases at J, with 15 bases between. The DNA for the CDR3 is TGCAGTGCTCCGTCGGGGGAGCCCGGCTACACCTTC. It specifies CSAPSGEPGYTF.

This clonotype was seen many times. CDR3 protein: CASNSGQGNYGYTF. CDR3 nucleotide sequence: TGTGCCAGTAATTCTGGACAGGGGAACTATGGCTACACCTTC. The rearrangement uses TRBV19 and TRBJ1-2; 9 bases agree with TRBD1. The V gene's germline CDR1 is LNHDA and CDR2 SQIVND (reference sequence). There are 14 residues in the CDR3. V lost 7 bases and J lost 2; bases outside the gene matches: 5.

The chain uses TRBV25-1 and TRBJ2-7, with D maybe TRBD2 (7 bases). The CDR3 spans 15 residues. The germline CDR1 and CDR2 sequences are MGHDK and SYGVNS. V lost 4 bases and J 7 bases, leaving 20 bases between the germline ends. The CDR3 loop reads CASSAAGEGGNEQYF. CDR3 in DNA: TGTGCCAGCAGTGCGGCGGGAGAGGGGGGCAATGAGCAGTACTTC.